The next 20 T cell receptor beta chains were all read from a single sample in a study of regulatory T cells in long-lasting Graves disease (dated by TCRdb to the early 2020s). Libraries came from multiplex PCR. The instrument was an Illumina HiSeq 4000. CDR3 regions were amplified by Arm-PCR with iRepertoire HTBI primers to construct TCR beta libraries. TCRdb handled the public reads itself, with Q25 trimming in fastp and clone calling in MiXCR, and kept productive beta chains. One record per CDR3 amino acid sequence lists the most common genes and DNA. In this sample the table shows around 420,000 distinct CDR3 sequences, 15% of which occur a single time. The ten largest clones add up to roughly 7.7% of the sample. Explained via the paper, the time point label denotes: newly diagnosed GD, antithyroid drugs for less than 3 months. For both TCR sequencing and RNA sequencing, RNA was extracted from PBMCs using TRIzol.

A further study also used this sample, focusing on T cells in Graves' hyperthyroidism and ophthalmopathy.

Sequences were derived from peripheral blood mononuclear cells (PBMCs), sampled at new diagnosis, from a patient treated with antithyroid drugs. The receptors shown here come from a woman aged 35 to 49 with Graves disease. Donor details come from another sample of the same person, matched by shared clones.

This clonotype was picked up many times. The V and J genes are TRBV12-3 or TRBV12-4 and TRBJ2-7; D is undetermined. V was cut by 3 bases and J by 2 bases, with 8 bases left in between. This CDR3 is built from 13 residues. The CDR3 reads CASSLGMPYEQYF. The CDR3 DNA follows: TGTGCCAGCAGTTTGGGAATGCCCTACGAGCAGTACTTC.

The CDR3 loop is CASSPPGLPPSQYF. DNA for the CDR3: TGTGCCAGCAGCCCTCCGGGACTACCCCCATCCCAGTACTTC. V usage is TRBV7-8 and J usage is TRBJ2-5; TRBD2 aligns across 7 bases. V was pared by 5 bases and J by 9 bases, with 12 bases of the junction left unmatched. Germline assignment: CDR1 SGHVS and CDR2 FQNEAQ. There are 14 residues in the CDR3.

This clonotype was seen many times. The chain employs TRBV15 and TRBJ2-1, with 7 nucleotides matching TRBD1. The V gene's germline CDR1 is LNHNV and CDR2 YYDKDF (reference sequence). CDR3 length equals 14 residues. After removal of 1 base from V and 4 bases from J, the junction contained 1 base not matched to a gene. CDR3 nucleotide sequence: TGTGCCACCAGCAGAGTGGGACAGTACAATGAGCAGTTCTTC. It specifies CATSRVGQYNEQFF.

This clonotype has ten or more counts. This chain joins TRBV28 and TRBJ2-7, with a tentative D call TRBD1 (5 bases). V was cut by 6 bases and J by 0 bases, with 12 bases left in between. CDR3 length: 14 amino acids. Per germline, CDR1 MDHEN and CDR2 SYDVKM. CDR3 protein: CASRRQSLSYEQYF. CDR3 sequence (DNA): TGTGCCAGCAGGCGACAGTCACTCTCCTACGAGCAGTACTTC.

This clonotype was counted a few times. The chain recombines TRBV2 with TRBJ2-1; D not certain. The CDR3 has 12 amino acids. Trimming removed 6 bases at V and 7 bases at J, with 10 bases between. Germline CDR1 SNHLY, CDR2 FYNNEI. The CDR3 reads CASRQVTNEQFF. Here the CDR3 DNA reads TGTGCCAGCAGGCAAGTAACGAATGAGCAGTTCTTC.

The DNA of the CDR3 is TGCAGCGGAGAGGGGACAGTAGACAATGAGCAGTTCTTC. It codes for CSGEGTVDNEQFF. V and J are TRBV20-1 and TRBJ2-1; 7 bases are shared with TRBD1. Germline V gene data show CDR1 as DFQATT and CDR2 as SNEGSKA (reference sequence). The CDR3 has 13 residues.

This clonotype was seen at least ten times. This rearrangement joins TRBV6-2 or TRBV6-3 to TRBJ2-1; TRBD1 agrees at 7 bases. V lost 4 bases to trimming and J lost 4 bases; unmatched junction nucleotides: 7. The CDR3 is 15 residues long. CDR1 MNHEY and CDR2 SVGEGT come from the germline V gene. CDR3 DNA sequence: TGTGCCAGCAGTTCAACGGGACAGTATTACAATGAGCAGTTCTTC. Translating it yields CASSSTGQYYNEQFF.

This clonotype was observed many times. The chain carries TRBV28 and TRBJ1-2; 7 bases line up with TRBD1. Germline V gene lookup returns CDR1 MDHEN and CDR2 SYDVKM. V shed 2 bases, J shed 8 bases, and the junction held 5 bases outside the gene matches. The CDR3 length is 13 residues. The CDR3 bases are TGTGCCAGCAGTTTAGAGACAGGGAGCGGCTACACCTTC. It specifies CASSLETGSGYTF.

In its sample, this clonotype was seen once. This sequence is one base from a far larger clone and is likely a read error. V is TRBV11-3 and J is TRBJ2-5; perhaps TRBD2 as D (6 bases). The CDR3 is 15 amino acids. Germline values: CDR1 SGHNT, CDR2 YENEEA. For the CDR3, the DNA is TGTGCCAGCAGCTTCCGGGTGGAGGGAAACAATGAGCAGCTCTTC. Translated, it gives CASSFRVEGNNEQLF.

This clonotype has a handful of counts. V gene TRBV9 combines with J gene TRBJ2-3, with D possibly matching TRBD2 (6 bases). CDR1 SGDLS and CDR2 YYNGEE come from the germline V gene. The ends were cut back, 2 bases at V and 1 base at J, with 8 bases in the middle. The CDR3 sequence is 14 residues long. CDR3 in DNA: TGTGCCAGCAGCGTGTCTAGCGGCACAGATACGCAGTATTTT. Its translation is CASSVSSGTDTQYF.

With respect to this clonotype: Sequence at one end of the junction differs from germline and may be a read error. V gene TRBV6-2 or TRBV6-3 combines with J gene TRBJ1-1; D ambiguous. This CDR3 is 13 amino acids long. The germline V gene has CDR1 MNHEY and CDR2 SVGEGT. CDR3 residues: CASRIHSNTGAFF. CDR3 nucleotides: TGTGCCAGCAGGATTCATTCGAACACTGGAGCTTTCTTT.

This clonotype was counted at least ten times. The rearrangement links TRBV20-1 to TRBJ2-1; TRBD2 matches 8 bases. Trimming cost V 2 bases and J 5 bases; bases outside gene matches: 2. This CDR3 contains 13 residues. Germline V gene sequence: CDR1 DFQATT, CDR2 SNEGSKA (reference sequence). CDR3 in amino acids: CSARSGSNNEQFF. For the CDR3, the DNA is TGCAGTGCTAGAAGCGGGAGCAACAATGAGCAGTTCTTC.

In its sample, this clonotype was seen a few times. A much more abundant neighbour one base away suggests this may be a read error. The chain employs TRBV20-1 and TRBJ1-1; D remains ambiguous. With 5 bases removed from V and 2 bases from J, the gap between germline ends came to 9 bases. The CDR3 has 12 residues. Germline CDR1 is DFQATT and CDR2 is SNEGSKA (reference sequence). The DNA for the CDR3 is TGCAGTGCTGGTAAGGAAAACACTGAAGCTTTCTTT. It encodes CSAGKENTEAFF.

This clonotype has at least ten counts. The chain combines TRBV7-9 with TRBJ2-1; D is possibly TRBD1 or TRBD2 (5 bases each). Germline lookup yields CDR1 SEHNR and CDR2 FQNEAQ (reference sequence). V shed 3 bases and J shed 10 bases, with 10 bases lying between them. This CDR3 is 12 amino acids long. CDR3 protein: CASSLGRAEQFF. The CDR3 nucleotides read TGTGCCAGCAGCTTGGGACGCGCGGAGCAGTTCTTC.

This clonotype occurred many times. The V call is TRBV27, the J call TRBJ2-1; 11 bases are shared with TRBD2. Germline-derived CDR1 and CDR2 are MNHEY and SMNVEV (reference sequence). Losses at the gene ends were 3 bases for V and 6 bases for J; bases not matched to a gene: 1. The CDR3 is 14 residues long. The CDR3 is CASSFTSGGNEQFF. The CDR3 DNA follows: TGTGCCAGCAGTTTTACTAGCGGGGGCAATGAGCAGTTCTTC.

This clonotype was counted many times. The chain employs TRBV9 and TRBJ2-7; D assignment may be TRBD1 or TRBD2 (5 bases each). The CDR3 is made up of 16 amino acids. Trimming left V 4 bases short and J 0 bases short, with 17 bases between. Germline CDR1 SGDLS, CDR2 YYNGEE. The CDR3 nucleotides are TGTGCCAGCAGCCCTAAATACGGGACCCTCTCCTACGAGCAGTACTTC. It codes for CASSPKYGTLSYEQYF.

The J gene is TRBJ2-1, the V gene TRBV4-3; D is ambiguous. CDR1 and CDR2 from the germline V gene are LGHNA and YSLEER. The length of the CDR3 is 14 residues. V lost 0 bases, J lost 8 bases, and 11 bases lay in between. The CDR3 loop is CASSQDLSWDEQFF. CDR3 coding DNA: TGCGCCAGCAGCCAAGATCTTAGCTGGGATGAGCAGTTCTTC.

The CDR3 sequence is CASSLDPNVWLAGNTGELFF. CDR3 DNA: TGTGCCAGCAGCTTAGATCCCAACGTCTGGCTAGCGGGGAACACCGGGGAGCTGTTTTTT. The chain links TRBV11-3 to TRBJ2-2, with TRBD2 identical over 8 bases. From germline, CDR1 is SGHNT and CDR2 YENEEA. The CDR3 sequence is 20 residues long. V gave up 0 bases and J gave up 1 base; unmatched junction bases: 13.

In this sample, this clonotype turned up many times. The chain recombines TRBV5-4 with TRBJ2-1, with 8 bases aligning to TRBD1. CDR1 SGHNT and CDR2 YYREEE come from the germline V gene (reference sequence). The CDR3 runs to 15 residues. Germline trimming cut 5 bases from V and 0 bases from J; bases unmatched to any gene: 4. As DNA, the CDR3 is TGTGCCAGCAGTAACGGACAGGGCTCCTACAATGAGCAGTTCTTC. It is translated as CASSNGQGSYNEQFF. The full variable domain, its missing parts supplied by reference TRBV5-4 and TRBJ2-1, is ETGVTQSPTHLIKTRGQQVTLRCSSQSGHNTVSWYQQALGQGPQFIFQYYREEENGRGNFPPRFSGLQFPNYSSELNVNALELDDSALYLCASSNGQGSYNEQFFGPGTRLTVL.

The table lists this clonotype with many counts. The rearrangement uses TRBV12-3 or TRBV12-4 and TRBJ2-7; the D gene is possibly TRBD1 (6 bases). The V gene lost 4 bases and the J gene lost 6 bases, with 19 bases spanning the gap. The CDR3 spans 15 residues. CDR3 bases: TGTGCCAGCAGTTGGGGGCCGGGAAACCCCCTCGAGCAGTACTTC. Protein: CASSWGPGNPLEQYF.